The 14 T cell receptor beta chains reported below all come from one sample, sequenced in a study of post-analysis software for immune sequencing data. Notes on the study in general: Roughly five TRBV segments appeared more often in patients than in controls, and TRBV5-6, TRBV5-1 and TRBV20-1 were among these.

Unique molecular identifiers were carried by the TCR beta cDNA libraries. TCRdb re-called the PCR reads through MiXCR, storing one row per CDR3 protein. This sample has around 250,000 distinct CDR3 sequences, with about 38% found just once. These receptors are not linked to any known antigen. Specimen: blood. The receptors shown here come from a girl between 10 and 17 years old with multiple sclerosis.

This clonotype was observed many times. The chain carries TRBV7-2 and TRBJ2-3; TRBD2 matches at 11 bases. The CDR3 spans 16 residues. The germline CDR1 and CDR2 sequences are SGHTA and FQGNSA. V lost 5 bases, J lost 4 bases, and 8 bases stayed unmatched. The CDR3 loop reads CASSTNSGRVADTQYF. In nucleotides, the CDR3 is TGTGCCAGCAGCACCAATAGCGGGAGGGTCGCAGATACGCAGTATTTT.

The sample holds many counts of this clonotype. This rearrangement joins TRBV28 to TRBJ2-1; TRBD1 aligns across 7 bases. CDR3 length equals 14 residues. After removal of 2 bases from V and 7 bases from J, the junction contained 5 bases not matched to a gene. In germline, CDR1 is MDHEN, CDR2 SYDVKM. CDR3 coding DNA: TGTGCCAGCAGTTTAGAAAACAGGGGAAATGAGCAGTTCTTC. Amino acids: CASSLENRGNEQFF. The full variable domain, with the rest looked up from reference TRBV28 and TRBJ2-1, is DVKVTQSSRYLVKRTGEKVFLECVQDMDHENMFWYRQDPGLGLRLIYFSYDVKMKEKGDIPEGYSVSREKKERFSLILESASTNQTSMYLCASSLENRGNEQFFGPGTRLTVL.

The CDR3, as DNA: TGCAGTGCTAGGTCCGGGGTTGGGGACACTGAAGCTTTCTTT. This translates into CSARSGVGDTEAFF. The chain joins TRBV20-1 to TRBJ1-1; D ambiguous. Trimming took 3 bases from V and 3 from J, leaving 14 bases between them. CDR3 length: 14 residues. The germline V gene has CDR1 DFQATT and CDR2 SNEGSKA (reference sequence).

This clonotype was detected ten times or more. The chain employs TRBV20-1 and TRBJ2-1; TRBD1 might be the D (6 bases). CDR1 and CDR2 (germline): DFQATT, SNEGSKA (reference sequence). V was shortened by 0 bases and J by 8 bases, with 20 bases between the two germline ends. The CDR3 runs to 16 residues. CDR3 nucleotides: TGCAGTGCTAGAGATCTGACAGGTACCAGAATCGATGAGCAGTTCTTC. Amino acid sequence: CSARDLTGTRIDEQFF.

The chain uses TRBV14 and TRBJ2-1; 10 bases line up with TRBD1. CDR3 length: 16 amino acids. The V gene's germline CDR1 is SGHDN and CDR2 FVKESK. V lost 4 bases and J lost 13; bases outside the gene matches: 16. The CDR3 loop is CASSRDRGNGQETQFF. CDR3 in DNA: TGTGCCAGCAGCCGGGACAGGGGTAATGGCCAAGAGACCCAGTTCTTC.

Details on this clonotype: A much larger clone sits a single nucleotide away, making a read error possible. The chain links TRBV6-4 to TRBJ1-1, with 12 bases lining up with TRBD1. With 2 bases clipped from V and 4 bases from J, the junction kept 5 bases outside the gene matches. CDR1 MRHNA and CDR2 SNTAGT come from the germline V gene. CDR3 length: 16 residues. CDR3 residues: CASSDTRDRGLTEAFF. The CDR3 DNA sequence: TGTGCCAGCAGTGACACTCGGGACAGGGGGCTCACTGAAGCTTTCTTT.

This clonotype showed up many times. This CDR3 is CASSPFRGANEQFF. CDR3 DNA: TGTGCCAGCTCACCATTTAGGGGCGCCAATGAGCAGTTCTTC. The V call is TRBV18, the J call TRBJ2-1, with D maybe TRBD1 (5 bases). The V gene's germline CDR1 is KGHSH and CDR2 LQKENI. Trimming removed 2 bases from V and 6 bases from J, with 11 bases in between. There are 14 residues in the CDR3.

On this clonotype itself: The CDR3 does not end in the conserved phenylalanine or tryptophan, so this is likely a read error. The rearrangement uses TRBV29-1 and TRBJ2-2; 11 bases are a match to TRBD2. The germline gives CDR1 SQVTM, CDR2 ANQGSEA. The CDR3 covers 16 residues. With V trimmed by 6 bases and J by 4 bases, 10 bases remained unmatched. CDR3 sequence (DNA): TGCAGCGTATTGCTAGCGGGAGGACGGGGCACCGGGGAGCTGTTTTGT. This gives the protein CSVLLAGGRGTGELFC.

This clonotype was detected many times. The chain links TRBV12-3 or TRBV12-4 to TRBJ2-3; 7 nucleotides match TRBD2. V shed 2 bases, J shed 1 base, and the junction held 9 bases outside the gene matches. This CDR3 has 17 amino acids. For the CDR3, the DNA is TGTGCCAGCAGTTTAAGTCGTGGGCTAGCGGGCACAGATACGCAGTATTTT. Its translation is CASSLSRGLAGTDTQYF.

This clonotype was seen many times. V usage is TRBV7-2 and J usage is TRBJ2-6, with D tentatively TRBD1 (6 bases). The CDR3 runs to 18 residues. The V and J ends lost 2 bases and 0 bases respectively, with 14 bases between them. The germline CDR1 and CDR2 sequences are SGHTA and FQGNSA. The chain's CDR3 is CASSLLGRGLSGANVLTF. For the CDR3, the DNA is TGTGCCAGCAGCTTATTGGGCAGGGGCCTCTCTGGGGCCAACGTCCTGACTTTC.

This chain links TRBV24-1 with TRBJ1-1; D unclear. Looked up from germline, CDR1 is KGHDR and CDR2 is SFDVKD. The CDR3 length is 13 residues. V shed 5 bases and J shed 1 base, with 7 bases lying between them. The CDR3 coding sequence is TGTGCCACCAGTGCGGCGGGGAACACTGAAGCTTTCTTT. Protein: CATSAAGNTEAFF.

The chain employs TRBV16 and TRBJ2-1, with a tentative D call TRBD1 (6 bases). Trimming stripped 0 bases from V and 4 bases from J, with 13 bases between. Germline CDR1 KGHSY, CDR2 FQNENV. This CDR3 is built from 16 residues. The CDR3 here is CASSQSFSGVYNEQFF. DNA for the CDR3: TGTGCCAGCAGCCAATCGTTCTCAGGGGTTTACAATGAGCAGTTCTTC.

This clonotype was detected many times. The rearrangement joins TRBV4-1 to TRBJ2-1; tentatively, D is TRBD2 (7 bases). Trimming left V 4 bases short and J 8 bases short, with 18 bases between. The CDR3 runs 15 residues. The germline gives CDR1 MGHRA, CDR2 YSYEKL. CDR3 protein: CASSRTEGGLDEQFF. DNA of the CDR3: TGCGCCAGCAGCCGGACTGAGGGGGGGCTTGATGAGCAGTTCTTC.

The chain carries TRBV2 and TRBJ2-6; 7 bases are shared with TRBD2. The CDR3 runs to 18 residues. J gave up 4 bases and V 3 bases, and 12 bases lay outside the gene matches. Germline CDR1 is SNHLY and CDR2 is FYNNEI. The DNA of the CDR3 is TGTGCCAGCAGTGATAGGCGGGGGAGGGCCCAAGGGGCCAACGTCCTGACTTTC. It is translated as CASSDRRGRAQGANVLTF. The variable domain in full, completed from reference TRBV2 and TRBJ2-6, reads EPEVTQTPSHQVTQMGQEVILRCVPISNHLYFYWYRQILGQKVEFLVSFYNNEISEKSEIFDDQFSVERPDGSNFTLKIRSTKLEDSAMYFCASSDRRGRAQGANVLTFGAGSRLTVL.